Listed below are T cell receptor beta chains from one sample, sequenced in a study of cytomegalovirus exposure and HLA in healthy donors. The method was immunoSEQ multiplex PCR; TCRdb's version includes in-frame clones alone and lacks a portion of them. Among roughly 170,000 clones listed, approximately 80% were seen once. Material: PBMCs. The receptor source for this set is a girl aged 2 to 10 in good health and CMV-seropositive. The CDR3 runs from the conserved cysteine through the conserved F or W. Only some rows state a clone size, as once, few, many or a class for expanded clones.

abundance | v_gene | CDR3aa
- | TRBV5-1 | CASSLGQFYEQYF
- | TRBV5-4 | CASSFPSRGRGETQYF
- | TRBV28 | CASSFEIYNEQFF
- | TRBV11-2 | CASRTATSKLFF
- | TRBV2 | CASNPRQGSSGNTIYF
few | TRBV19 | CASSLRWGGNEKLFF
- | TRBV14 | CASSQDFGQGVGEQYF
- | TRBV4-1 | CASSQFPDYYEQYF
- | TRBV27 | CASSLRENTEAFF
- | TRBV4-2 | CASSQGDRDGEQYF
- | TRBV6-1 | CASSENLAGSATSETQYF
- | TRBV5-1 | CASSLGSVTYNEQFF
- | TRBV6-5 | CASRPQGYTEAFF
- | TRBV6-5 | CASSYSVGGRVGYTF
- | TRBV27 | CASSLSPGDSQETQYF
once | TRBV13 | CASSSRTGSYFYEQYF
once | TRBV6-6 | CASSYSAYSYNEQFF
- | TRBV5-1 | CASSLAGGGMDTGELFF
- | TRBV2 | CASSQTSGRGQFF
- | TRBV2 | CASHTQGGTEAFF
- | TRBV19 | CASSITPGGWETQYF
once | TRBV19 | CASSGAGNGGYTF
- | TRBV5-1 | CASCPRDSHTDTQYF
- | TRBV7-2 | CASSWTGLSTGELFF
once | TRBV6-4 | CASRRTGDNYGYTF
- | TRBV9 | CASSVADNEQFF
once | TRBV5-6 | CASSSFRGSGRNEQFF
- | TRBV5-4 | CASSSDPSLAHTAYEQYF